The 13 T cell receptor beta chains below were found in one sample sequenced in a study of technical replicates of blood from a handful of donors. TCRdb's table, derived via immunoSEQ multiplex PCR, lists solely in-frame clones and lacks some. The sample holds more than 10,000 clones, approximately 96% seen once. Sequences were obtained from PBMCs. These receptors were taken from a human donor in good health.

The V call is TRBV27, the J call TRBJ2-2; weak D call: TRBD2 (6 bases). CDR1 is MNHEY, CDR2 SMNVEV, per germline (reference sequence). This CDR3 has 12 residues. Trimming took 5 bases from V and 8 from J, leaving 9 bases between them. CDR3 in DNA: TGTGCCAGCAGTGACCTAGCGGGGGAGCTGTTTTTT. Translating gives CASSDLAGELFF.

This clone was observed a single time. The rearrangement uses TRBV14 and TRBJ2-2; D call uncertain. CDR1 is SGHDN and CDR2 is FVKESK in the germline V gene. Between the trimmed V and J ends, which lost 4 bases and 7 bases, there was a span of 10 bases. The CDR3 loop spans 13 amino acids. The CDR3 sequence: CASSPTPGGELFF. The CDR3 coding sequence is TGTGCCAGCAGCCCGACTCCCGGCGGGGAGCTGTTTTTT. The whole variable domain, filled in from reference TRBV14 and TRBJ2-2, reads EAGVTQFPSHSVIEKGQTVTLRCDPISGHDNLYWYRRVMGKEIKFLLHFVKESKQDESGMPNNRFLAERTGGTYSTLKVQPAELEDSGVYFCASSPTPGGELFFGEGSRLTVL.

The CDR3 protein is CASSLAGNTDFKNEQFF. Written as DNA, the CDR3 is TGTGCCAGCAGCTTAGCCGGCAATACAGATTTTAAGAATGAGCAGTTCTTC. This sequence joins TRBV7-2 and TRBJ2-1, with no clear D. The CDR3 is 17 residues long. V gave up 0 bases and J gave up 7 bases, with 19 bases separating them. The germline V gene encodes CDR1 SGHTA and CDR2 FQGNSA.

This rearrangement joins TRBV14 to TRBJ2-3; D is ambiguous. Trimming cost V 3 bases and J 0 bases, with 10 bases left between them. This CDR3 comprises 15 residues. The germline CDR1 and CDR2 sequences are SGHDN and FVKESK. The DNA for the CDR3 is TGTGCCAGCAGCCACCGCGTCTCTAGCACAGATACGCAGTATTTT. Its translation: CASSHRVSSTDTQYF.

This clone has just one count. This chain links TRBV19 with TRBJ2-1; TRBD1 matches at 7 bases. The V gene end was trimmed by 5 bases and the J gene end by 6 bases; junction bases not matched to a gene: 7. CDR1 is LNHDA and CDR2 is SQIVND in the germline V gene (reference sequence). The CDR3 consists of 14 residues. CDR3 sequence (DNA): TGTGCCAGTAGTGCGACAGGGTTCGCCAATGAGCAGTTCTTC. The encoded protein is CASSATGFANEQFF.

This chain joins TRBV15 and TRBJ1-1; D uncertain. Germline V gene lookup returns CDR1 LNHNV and CDR2 YYDKDF (reference sequence). Trimming removed 2 bases at V and 5 bases at J, with 9 bases between. This CDR3 comprises 13 residues. DNA of the CDR3: TGTGCCACCAGCAGACAGACTAGGACTGAAGCTTTCTTT. It yields the protein CATSRQTRTEAFF.

The rearrangement uses TRBV2 and TRBJ2-3; tentatively, D is TRBD1 (5 bases). Germline values: CDR1 SNHLY, CDR2 FYNNEI. V shed 3 bases and J shed 5 bases, with 6 bases lying between them. The CDR3 loop spans 12 amino acids. The CDR3 loop is CASSEQGDTQYF. DNA of the CDR3: TGTGCCAGCAGTGAGCAGGGAGATACGCAGTATTTT.

The V and J genes are TRBV7-9 and TRBJ1-3; TRBD1 aligns across 10 bases. Germline CDR1 and CDR2: SEHNR and FQNEAQ (reference sequence). The CDR3 is 16 amino acids. V dropped 0 bases and J dropped 2; count of bases not matched to a gene: 1. CDR3 amino acids: CASSLAGTGAGNTIYF. The CDR3 nucleotides are TGTGCCAGCAGCTTAGCGGGGACAGGGGCTGGAAACACCATATATTTT. Supplemented by reference TRBV7-9 and TRBJ1-3, the full variable domain reads DTGVSQNPRHKITKRGQNVTFRCDPISEHNRLYWYRQTLGQGPEFLTYFQNEAQLEKSRLLSDRFSAERPKGSFSTLEIQRTEQGDSAMYLCASSLAGTGAGNTIYFGEGSWLTVV.

The count of this clone is one. J is TRBJ2-7 and V is TRBV30; 7 bases agree with TRBD2. The V segment lost 5 bases and the J segment 3 bases; nucleotides outside the gene matches: 7. From germline, CDR1 is GTSNPN and CDR2 SVGIG (reference sequence). The CDR3 runs to 13 residues. CDR3 bases: TGTGCCTGGGCCGGGCTAGCGGTCTACGAGCAGTACTTC. Translated, it gives CAWAGLAVYEQYF.

The chain carries TRBV5-1 and TRBJ1-1, with D possibly TRBD1 on 5 matching bases. This CDR3 is 13 amino acids long. The V and J ends lost 3 bases and 3 bases respectively, with 9 bases between them. Germline values: CDR1 SGHRS, CDR2 YFSETQ. DNA of the CDR3: TGCGCCAGCAGCTGGGGGGAGGACACTGAAGCTTTCTTT. Amino acid sequence: CASSWGEDTEAFF.

The chain has TRBV9 and TRBJ2-1; 8 bases align to TRBD2. CDR1 is SGDLS and CDR2 is YYNGEE in the germline V gene. This CDR3 spans 17 amino acids. The V segment lost 0 bases and the J segment 7 bases; nucleotides outside the gene matches: 12. The CDR3 bases are TGTGCCAGCAGCGTAGTGGGGAGTGCGGGAGGCCTGAATGAGCAGTTCTTC. This translates into CASSVVGSAGGLNEQFF.

The V call is TRBV5-1, the J call TRBJ1-4, with D perhaps matching TRBD1 (5 bases). Germline CDR1 is SGHRS and CDR2 is YFSETQ. The length of the CDR3 is 15 residues. Trimming pared 4 bases from V and 5 bases from J, leaving 15 bases between. The chain's CDR3 is CASSTGGTGNEKLFF. The CDR3 DNA sequence: TGCGCCAGCAGCACGGGAGGGACGGGGAATGAAAAACTGTTTTTT.

This chain connects TRBV27 to TRBJ2-7; perhaps TRBD1 as D (6 bases). The V gene's germline CDR1 is MNHEY and CDR2 SMNVEV (reference sequence). CDR3 length equals 13 residues. V lost 5 bases and J lost 9, with 17 bases in between. CDR3 DNA: TGTGCCAGCAGTCCCACCGGGACACTGGGGCAGTACTTC. Translating it yields CASSPTGTLGQYF.